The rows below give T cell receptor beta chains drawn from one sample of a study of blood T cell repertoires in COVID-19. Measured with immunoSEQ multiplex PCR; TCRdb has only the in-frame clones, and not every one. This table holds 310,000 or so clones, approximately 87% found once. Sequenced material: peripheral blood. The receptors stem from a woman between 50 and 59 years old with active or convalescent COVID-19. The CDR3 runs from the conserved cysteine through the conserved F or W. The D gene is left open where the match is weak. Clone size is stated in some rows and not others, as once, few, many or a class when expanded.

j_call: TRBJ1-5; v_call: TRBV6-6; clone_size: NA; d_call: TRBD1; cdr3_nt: TGTGCCAGCAGTTACCCGGACAGGTTGAGCCCTCAGCCCCAGCATTTT; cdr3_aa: CASSYPDRLSPQPQHF
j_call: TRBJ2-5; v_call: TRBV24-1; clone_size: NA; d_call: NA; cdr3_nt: TGTGCCACCAGTGATCGACAGCAGTACCAAGAGACCCAGTACTTC; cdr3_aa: CATSDRQQYQETQYF
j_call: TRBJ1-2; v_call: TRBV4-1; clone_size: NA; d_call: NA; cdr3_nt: TGCGCCAGCAGCCTCTTACAGGGCGGTGGCTACACCTTC; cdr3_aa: CASSLLQGGGYTF
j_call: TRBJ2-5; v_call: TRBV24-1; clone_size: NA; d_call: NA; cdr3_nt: TGTGCCACCAGTGACGCCCCAGGGGGGGAGACCCAGTACTTC; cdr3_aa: CATSDAPGGETQYF
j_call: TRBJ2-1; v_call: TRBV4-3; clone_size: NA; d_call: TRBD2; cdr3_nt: TGCGCCAGCAGCCAGGGACTAGCGGGAGGCAATGAGCAGTTCTTC; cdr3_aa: CASSQGLAGGNEQFF
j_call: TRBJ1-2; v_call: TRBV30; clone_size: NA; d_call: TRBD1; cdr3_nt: TGTGCCTCACCCGGGACAGGGGATGGCTACACCTTC; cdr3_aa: CASPGTGDGYTF
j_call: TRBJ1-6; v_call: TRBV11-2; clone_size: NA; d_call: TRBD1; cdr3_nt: TGTGCCAGCAGCAGTAGACAGGGTAGCTATAATTCACCCCTCCACTTT; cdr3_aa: CASSSRQGSYNSPLHF
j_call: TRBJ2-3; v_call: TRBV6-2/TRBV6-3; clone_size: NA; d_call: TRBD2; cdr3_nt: TGTGCCAGCAGTTACCGGGCTAGCGGGATAGATACGCAGTATTTT; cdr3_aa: CASSYRASGIDTQYF
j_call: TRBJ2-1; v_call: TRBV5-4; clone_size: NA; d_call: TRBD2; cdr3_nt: TGTGCCAGCAGCGGGGAAGCGGGGGAGTACAATGAGCAGTTCTTC; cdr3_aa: CASSGEAGEYNEQFF
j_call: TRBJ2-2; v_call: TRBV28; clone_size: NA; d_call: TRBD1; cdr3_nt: TGTGCCAGCAGTCTCCCCCCTCTTGGACAGGGGAGAACCGGGGAGCTGTTTTTT; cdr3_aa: CASSLPPLGQGRTGELFF
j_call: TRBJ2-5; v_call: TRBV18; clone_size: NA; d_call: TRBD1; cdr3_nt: TGTGCCAGCTCATCACAGGACAGGGGAGAGACCCAGTACTTC; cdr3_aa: CASSSQDRGETQYF
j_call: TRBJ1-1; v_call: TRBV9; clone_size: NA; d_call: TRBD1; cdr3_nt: TGTGCCAGCAGCTCAAACCCCCGGACAGGGAACACTGAAGCTTTCTTT; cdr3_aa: CASSSNPRTGNTEAFF
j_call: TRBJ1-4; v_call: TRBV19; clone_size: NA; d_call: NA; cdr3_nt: TGTGCCAGTAGTATATACCGGGACATTAATGAAAAACTGTTTTTT; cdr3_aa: CASSIYRDINEKLFF
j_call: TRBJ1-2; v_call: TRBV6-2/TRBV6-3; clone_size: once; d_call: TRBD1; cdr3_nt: TGTGCCAGCAGTTACGTCAGGGGGAACTATGGCTACACCTTC; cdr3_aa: CASSYVRGNYGYTF
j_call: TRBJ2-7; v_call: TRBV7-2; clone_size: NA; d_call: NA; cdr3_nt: TGTGCCAGCAGCTTATTGGGGACACTCTCCTACGAGCAGTACTTC; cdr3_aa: CASSLLGTLSYEQYF